This T cell receptor (beta chain) came from a study of blood T cell repertoires in COVID-19. CDR3 length: 14 residues. Germline loops: CDR1 LGHNA, CDR2 YSLEER. Trimming stripped 8 bases from V and 5 bases from J, with 16 bases between. This clone was recorded only once. The assay was immunoSEQ multiplex PCR, and TCRdb's table has in-frame clones only and misses some. This sample has around 300,000 clones, with approximately 86% found just once. The sequencing sample was made of peripheral blood. The rearrangement joins TRBV4-3 to TRBJ2-1; possible D gene TRBD2, 7 bases. The clonotype originates from a woman in her 30s who had recovered from COVID-19. The DNA of the CDR3 is TGCGCCAGCTCGGTCGGGGGGCTAGACAATGAGCAGTTCTTC. It yields the protein CASSVGGLDNEQFF.